This T cell receptor (beta chain) is drawn from a study of blood T cell repertoires in COVID-19 (dated by TCRdb to the early 2020s). About the study as a whole: Collaborator samples came from the United States, Italy and Spain and covered acute and convalescent phases of COVID-19. The material from the prospective study consisted of cDNA or gDNA derived from T cells, B-cell-depleted T cells, or PBMCs. Deeply sampled blood TCRbeta repertoires from subjects exposed to, actively infected with, or recovered from COVID-19 were included in the dataset. The repertoires were released in a freely available public database intended as a resource for research on the immune response to SARS-CoV-2. Samples were obtained from the ongoing ImmuneRACE study (first 160 participants) and from 1,254 subjects provided by 6 global collaborators. Nearly every sample came with metadata listing a de-identified subject ID, COVID-19 status, age in years and sex. Where available, HLA class I and class II types were obtained from metadata supplied by the sample provider rather than from assay-based typing.

As for this clone: The antigen it binds to is not known. Base qualities are missing; no much larger clone stands one base away.

Whole blood was collected in K2EDTA tubes by collaborating institutions according to the institutions' own protocols. For TCRbeta analysis, collaborator samples were shipped as frozen whole blood, as isolated PBMCs, or as DNA extracted from either sample type. Points the paper makes about the study in general: Clinical and demographic metadata were provided uncurated, with the amount varying by source and participant.

From the germline V gene, CDR1 is SGHRS and CDR2 is YFSETQ. The CDR3 contains 15 residues, cysteine and phenylalanine counted. Here the CDR3 DNA is all that survives: 45 bases in frame from base 1. Relative to germline, V is 1 base shorter and J is 2 bases shorter, with 10 bases between their ends. TCRbeta CDR3 regions were amplified from genomic DNA by means of the immunoSEQ Assay, a bias-controlled multiplex PCR. The authors processed their data as follows. The number of nucleated cells in each sample was estimated by amplification of reference gene primers within the assay. Sequence reads were collapsed and filtered to measure the absolute abundance of every unique TCRbeta CDR3 rearrangement. For each sample, productive Simpson clonality was calculated as the square root of Simpson's diversity index across productive rearrangements. In TCRdb, the immuneACCESS table is reduced to in-frame sequences with V and J assigned. These tables do not hold every clone; where another copy was compared, an unresolved V gene accounts for under half, and the others remain unexplained. V and J calls and clone size are given by that table; D and trimming were obtained from the DNA. This sample is represented by around 160,000 clones; more than 75% of them were singletons. In total, the top ten clones hold about 2.3% of the sample.

The TCR was taken from a man aged 18 to 30 with acute or convalescent COVID-19. The rearrangement joined TRBV5-1 to TRBJ1-5; tentative D gene TRBD1, with 5 bases matching. The sequenced material came from peripheral blood. In nucleotides, the sequence is TGCGCCAGCAGCTTGTCGGGGGGGGGCAATCAGCCCCAGCATTTT. Translated, this is CASSLSGGGNQPQHF.